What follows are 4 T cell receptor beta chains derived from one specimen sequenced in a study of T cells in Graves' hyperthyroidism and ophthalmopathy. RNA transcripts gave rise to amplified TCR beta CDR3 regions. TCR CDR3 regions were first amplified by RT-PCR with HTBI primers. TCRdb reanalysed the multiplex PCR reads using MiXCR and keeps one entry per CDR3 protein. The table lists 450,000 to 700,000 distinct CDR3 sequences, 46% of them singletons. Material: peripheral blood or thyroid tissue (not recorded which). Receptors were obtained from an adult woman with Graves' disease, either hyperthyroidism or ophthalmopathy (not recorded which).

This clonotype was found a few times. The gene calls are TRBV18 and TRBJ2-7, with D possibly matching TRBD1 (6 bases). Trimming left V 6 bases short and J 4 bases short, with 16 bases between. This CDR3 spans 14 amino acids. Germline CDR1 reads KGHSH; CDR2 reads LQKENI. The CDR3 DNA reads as TGTGCCAGCTCTCCTACAGGGTACGGGTACGAGCAGTACTTC. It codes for CASSPTGYGYEQYF.

CDR3 sequence (DNA): TGTGCCAGCAGTTACGGGCCCTCGAGCAATCAGCCCCAGCATTTT. Translating gives CASSYGPSSNQPQHF. The V and J genes are TRBV6-5 and TRBJ1-5; D is undetermined. V shed 2 bases and J shed 1 base, with 9 bases lying between them. Germline lookup yields CDR1 MNHEY and CDR2 SVGAGI. CDR3 length equals 15 residues.

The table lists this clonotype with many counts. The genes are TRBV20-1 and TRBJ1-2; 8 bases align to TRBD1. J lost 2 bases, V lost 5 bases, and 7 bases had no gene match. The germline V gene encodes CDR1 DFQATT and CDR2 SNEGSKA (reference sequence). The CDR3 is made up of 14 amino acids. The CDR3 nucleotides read TGCAGTGCTGAGGACAGGGACAGAAACTATGGCTACACCTTC. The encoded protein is CSAEDRDRNYGYTF.

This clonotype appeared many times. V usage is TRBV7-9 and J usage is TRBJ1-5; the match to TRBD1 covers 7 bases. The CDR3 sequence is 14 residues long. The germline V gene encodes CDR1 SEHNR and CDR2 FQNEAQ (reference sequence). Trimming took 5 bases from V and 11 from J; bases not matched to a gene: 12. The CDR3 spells CASSNRQGRKTQHF. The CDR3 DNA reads TGTGCCAGCAGCAATCGACAGGGTAGGAAGACCCAGCATTTT.